The rows below give T cell receptor beta chains drawn from one sample of a study of blood T cell repertoires in COVID-19. The repertoire was sequenced with immunoSEQ multiplex PCR; TCRdb's copy has only in-frame clones and lacks some. This sample yields approximately 470,000 clones, of which about 90% are seen a single time; roughly 0.72% belongs to the top ten. The specimen sequenced was PBMCs or T cells enriched from blood (not recorded which). The receptors were gathered from a woman younger than 30 who had recovered from COVID-19. Each CDR3 is given with its conserved first and last residue. The D gene is left open where the match is weak. Not all rows give a size; the values are once, few, many and, for expanded clones, a class.

TRBJ1-2	-	-	TRBV5-8	TGTGCCAGCAGCCGAACTCAACCGTTTTATGGCTACACCTTC	CASSRTQPFYGYTF
TRBJ1-6	-	-	TRBV2	TGTGCCAGCGGAGTACAGGGTTCACCCCTCCACTTT	CASGVQGSPLHF
TRBJ1-1	-	-	TRBV9	TGTGCCAGCAGCGTAGGAGGTTCGAACACTGAAGCTTTCTTT	CASSVGGSNTEAFF
TRBJ2-5	-	once	TRBV28	TGTGCCAGCAGTTTAGCAGGGGTTGAGGAGACCCAGTACTTC	CASSLAGVEETQYF
TRBJ2-7	-	-	TRBV6-6	TGTGCCAGCAGCCTAAATCGGAGGGACGGCGAGCAGTACTTC	CASSLNRRDGEQYF
TRBJ1-2	TRBD1	-	TRBV4-2	TGTGCCAGCAGCTCTCCGGACAGGGACATAAATGGCTACACCTTC	CASSSPDRDINGYTF
TRBJ2-7	-	-	TRBV30	TGTGCCTGGAGTGAGAGCTCCTACGAGCAGTACTTC	CAWSESSYEQYF
TRBJ1-1	-	-	TRBV7-9	TGTGCCAGCAGCTTAGAGGGGATTGAAGCTTTCTTT	CASSLEGIEAFF
TRBJ1-2	-	-	TRBV6-1	TGTGCCAGCAGTGAAGCGGTAAGGGTCCCGGGGAGCTATGGCTACACCTTC	CASSEAVRVPGSYGYTF
TRBJ1-6	-	-	TRBV5-8	TGTGCCAGCAGCGTGGGAGGGTATAATTCACCCCTCCACTTT	CASSVGGYNSPLHF
TRBJ1-1	-	-	TRBV5-6	TGTGCCAGCAGCTTCGAGGGGGCTGAAGCTTTCTTT	CASSFEGAEAFF
TRBJ2-7	-	-	TRBV7-2	TGTGCCAGCAGCTTAGAGGGGGGGCCCCTCTCCTACGAGCAGTACTTC	CASSLEGGPLSYEQYF
TRBJ2-7	-	-	TRBV27	TGTGCCAGCAGTTCCCCTCGACAAGCTCAACCGTACGAGCAGTACTTC	CASSSPRQAQPYEQYF
TRBJ1-1	-	-	TRBV14	TGTGCCAGCAGCCAGTTGCGTTACACTGAAGCTTTCTTT	CASSQLRYTEAFF
TRBJ1-5	-	-	TRBV18	TGTGCCAGCTCACGGGCGCGGGTCAATCAGCCCCAGCATTTT	CASSRARVNQPQHF
TRBJ2-5	-	-	TRBV29-1	TGCAGCGTTCAGAAGTGGGGCAGGGAGGTGGAGACCCAGTACTTC	CSVQKWGREVETQYF
TRBJ1-2	TRBD1	-	TRBV4-1	TGCGCCAGCAGCCCCCCGGGGACAGGGGCGAGCTATGGCTACACCTTC	CASSPPGTGASYGYTF
TRBJ1-2	TRBD1	-	TRBV5-4	TGTGCCAGCAGCTTGGCCAGGGGACAGAACTATGGCTACACCTTC	CASSLARGQNYGYTF
TRBJ2-2	-	-	TRBV9	TGTGCCAGCAGTCGTTACACCGGGGAGCTGTTTTTT	CASSRYTGELFF
TRBJ1-1	-	-	TRBV3-1/TRBV3-2	TGTGCCAGCAGCCAAGGGACATTGAACACTGAAGCTTTCTTT	CASSQGTLNTEAFF
TRBJ1-2	-	once	TRBV18	TGTGCCAGCTCACCAAGTCTAAGCGAATTCTATGGCTACACCTTC	CASSPSLSEFYGYTF
TRBJ2-7	-	once	TRBV4-2	TGTGCCAGCAGCCAAGATGGGGGCTCCGACTACGAGCAGTACTTC	CASSQDGGSDYEQYF
TRBJ2-5	-	-	TRBV6-1	TGTGCCAGCAGTGCCCGGCCTTATTCAATTAGGGGAGAGACCCAGTACTTC	CASSARPYSIRGETQYF
TRBJ1-1	TRBD1	-	TRBV7-8	TGTGCCAGCAGCCGACAGGGGGAGGCTTTCTTT	CASSRQGEAFF
TRBJ2-2	TRBD2	-	TRBV2	TGTGCCAGCAGGTTAGCGGGGGAGAGCACCGGGGAGCTGTTTTTT	CASRLAGESTGELFF
TRBJ2-6	TRBD1	-	TRBV25-1	TGTGCCAGCACTTATGCCGGGACAGGGACCGGGGCCAACGTCCTGACTTTC	CASTYAGTGTGANVLTF
TRBJ1-6	-	-	TRBV7-8	TGTGCCAGCAGCTCCGGAGAGATCTATAATTCACCCCTCCACTTT	CASSSGEIYNSPLHF
TRBJ2-2	-	-	TRBV5-1	TGCGCCAGCAGCTTGAGAACAGCCTACACCGGGGAGCTGTTTTTT	CASSLRTAYTGELFF